A selection of T cell receptor beta chains follows, all from one sample in a study of Graves' ophthalmopathy and Graves' hyperthyroidism. MiXCR, applied by TCRdb to the multiplex PCR reads, yields one record per CDR3 protein. The table includes about 1.2 million distinct CDR3 sequences, about 38% detected once. The sequencing sample was made of peripheral blood or thyroid tissue (not recorded which). The receptors were gathered from an adult man with Graves' hyperthyroidism. The CDR3 runs from the conserved cysteine through the conserved F or W. Each record gives: V gene, CDR3 protein.

>TRBV12-3/TRBV12-4
CASSYQGRDTEAFF
>TRBV2
CASRTGWGTETQYF
>TRBV11-2
CASSAGMGLSYEQYF
>TRBV15
CATSRDKINYGYTF
>TRBV7-2
CASSWSVGTEAFF
>TRBV20-1
CSARRLYEQYF
>TRBV6-5
CASSPRNSGNTIYF
>TRBV9
CASSVRGNYGYTF
>TRBV20-1
CSAPPGSAGSGANVLTF
>TRBV19
CASSVLQGVWNQPQHF
>TRBV5-1
CASSGFESGKETQYF
>TRBV10-2
CASSESIAQGARGYTF
>TRBV5-1
CASSQDSGSNEKLFF
>TRBV7-9
CASSSTPSSGTGLSEQYF
>TRBV5-5
CASSLPGQRNTGELFF
>TRBV15
CATSRDDRVIGKLFF
>TRBV10-3
CAIKSGLAGSYEQYF
>TRBV12-3/TRBV12-4
CASSPRREELFF
>TRBV7-7
CASSLDWEETQYF
>TRBV14
CASSPGLIPSYEQYF
>TRBV28
CASRALAGQETQYF
>TRBV20-1
CSARDRRGQETQYF
>TRBV2
CASSQRTGRYEQYF
>TRBV7-8
CASRSGTGGGYEQYF
>TRBV15
CATSRSPARREQYF
>TRBV5-6
CASSRGGAIGNQPQHF
>TRBV19
CASSAPMSSRMNTEAFF
>TRBV29-1
CSSARGLGTEAFF
>TRBV20-1
CSAIPGARNQPQHF
>TRBV20-1
CSARVWETQYF
>TRBV29-1
CSVITGSVHGYTF
>TRBV19
CASFGEGIVNYGYTF
>TRBV2
CASVGQGLNSPLHF
>TRBV9
CASSLRQGWDTEAFF
>TRBV27
CASRNRGIAEAFF
>TRBV2
CASSRPTGGYYEQYF
>TRBV19
CASSILLGPGELFF
>TRBV19
CASTPGGSSHEQYF
>TRBV7-2
CASSQGVANTGELFF
>TRBV19
CASSILGSTWGYTF
>TRBV27
CASSATGGGFEQYF
>TRBV12-3/TRBV12-4
CASSLVLSNQPQHF
>TRBV29-1
CSVGLGQVGTNTEAFF
>TRBV14
CASSHREGYGYTF
>TRBV4-3
CASSQDPERLAGERSYEQYF
>TRBV7-9
CASSLAGVSSYGYTF
>TRBV7-2
CASSSDRGRTEAF
>TRBV2
CASSLRGKETQYF
>TRBV29-1
CSVEWGAGADVAFF
>TRBV29-1
CSAPGTGSSYEQYF
>TRBV19
CASSTGGPSMNTEAFF
>TRBV5-1
CASSFRTPNEKLFF
>TRBV5-6
CASSWGRRRSEQYF
>TRBV7-2
CASSASLGFRTNEKLFF
>TRBV19
CASRTAGGNQPQHF